Sequencing of this TCR beta chain was carried out in a study of CD8+ T cells in alopecia areata. About the study: Dosing with tofacitinib proceeded for 6 to 18 months, followed by 6 months off drug.

A note on this clone: As yet, its antigen is unknown.

Study conclusions and caveats: There were many expanded lesional clones persisting in scalp and blood during tofacitinib. Normal skin contains resident alphabeta T cells, and these are also sequenced in scalp samples.

Sequencing relied on a cDNA template that was reverse transcribed from extracted RNA. TCRdb keeps only in-frame clones here, not all; method: immunoSEQ multiplex PCR. The table shows roughly 120,000 clones, with roughly 58% occurring only once. The CDR3 is 12 residues long. V lost 5 bases and J 10 bases, leaving 12 bases between the germline ends. Germline assignment: CDR1 SGHAT and CDR2 FQNNGV. The treatment: oral pan-JAK inhibitor, 5-10 mg twice daily. From alopecia areata patients, lesional scalp punch biopsies and peripheral blood were collected. The chain carries TRBV11-2 and TRBJ2-1; D uncertain. The clonotype was recovered from a human donor with alopecia areata. The specimen was CD8+ T cells sorted from blood, collected at week 4, from a patient treated with tofacitinib. CDR3 region: CASSRAGSEQFF. The CDR3 DNA reads TGTGCCAGCAGCCGTGCCGGGTCGGAGCAGTTCTTC.